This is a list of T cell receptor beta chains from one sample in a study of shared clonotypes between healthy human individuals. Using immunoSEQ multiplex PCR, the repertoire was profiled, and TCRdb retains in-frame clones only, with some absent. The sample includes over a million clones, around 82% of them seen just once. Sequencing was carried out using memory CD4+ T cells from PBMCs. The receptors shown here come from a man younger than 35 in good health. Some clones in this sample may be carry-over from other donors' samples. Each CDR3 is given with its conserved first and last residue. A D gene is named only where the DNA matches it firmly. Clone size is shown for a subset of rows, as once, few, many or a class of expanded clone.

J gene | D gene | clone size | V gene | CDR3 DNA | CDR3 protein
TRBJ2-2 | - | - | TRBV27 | TGTGCCAGCAGCCTAACAGGCCAATTGAACACCGGGGAGCTGTTTTTT | CASSLTGQLNTGELFF
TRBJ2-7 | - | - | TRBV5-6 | TGTGCCAGCAGCTTGTTGGACAGTTCCTACGAGCAGTACTTC | CASSLLDSSYEQYF
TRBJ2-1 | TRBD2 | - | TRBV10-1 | TGCGCCAGCAGTGAGTCTCTAGCGGCCACCTACAATGAGCAGTTCTTC | CASSESLAATYNEQFF
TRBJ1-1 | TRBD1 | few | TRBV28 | TGTGCCAGCAGGTACTCAGGGGGCCGAACTGAAGCTTTCTTT | CASRYSGGRTEAFF
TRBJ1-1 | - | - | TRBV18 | TGTGCCAGCTCACCAGACCAGGGTGGGGCTTTCTTT | CASSPDQGGAFF
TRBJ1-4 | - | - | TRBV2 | TGTGCCAGCAGTGGGACACGGGCAACTAATGAAAAACTGTTTTTT | CASSGTRATNEKLFF
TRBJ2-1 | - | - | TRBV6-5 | TGTGCCAGCAGAGGAACTTCAGCTTTCCCGGGCGGGCAGTTCTTC | CASRGTSAFPGGQFF
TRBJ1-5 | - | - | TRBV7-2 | TGTGCCAGCAGCTTAGTAGGGTACCAGCCCCAGCATTTT | CASSLVGYQPQHF
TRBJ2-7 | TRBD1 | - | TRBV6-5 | TGTGCCGCTGGGGGACAGCCCTACGAGCAGTACTTC | CAAGGQPYEQYF
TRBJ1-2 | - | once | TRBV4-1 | TGCGCCAGCAGCCAAGATCAAGGGGAATATGGCTACACCTTC | CASSQDQGEYGYTF
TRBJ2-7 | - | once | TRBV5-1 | TGCGCCAGCAGCTTGGGTAGCCAGCTCCCCTACGAGCAGTACTTC | CASSLGSQLPYEQYF
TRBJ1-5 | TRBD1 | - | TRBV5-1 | TGCGCCAGCAGCCCGGAGGGACAGGGACATCAGCCCCAGCATTTT | CASSPEGQGHQPQHF
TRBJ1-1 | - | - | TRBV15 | TGTGCCACCAGCAGGGGGGGGGCAGGGAACACTGAAGCTTTCTTT | CATSRGGAGNTEAFF
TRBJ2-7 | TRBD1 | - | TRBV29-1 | TGCAGCGTCGAAACAGGGGTAGAGCAGTACTTC | CSVETGVEQYF
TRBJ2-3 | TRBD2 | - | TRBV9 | TGTGCCAGCAGCGTAGGGGTGGCGGGACTAGCGGGAGGCACAGATACGCAGTATTTT | CASSVGVAGLAGGTDTQYF
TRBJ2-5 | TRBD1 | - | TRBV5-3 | TGTGCCAGAAGCTTGGGACGGTACACAGGGGTTTGGCAAGAGACCCAGTACTTC | CARSLGRYTGVWQETQYF
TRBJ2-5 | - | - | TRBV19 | TGTGCCAGTAGTATAGACAGGTCGGGGGTTAGGGAGGCCCAGTACTTC | CASSIDRSGVREAQYF
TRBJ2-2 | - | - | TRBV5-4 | TGTGCCAGCAGCTTGGATGGGGCCGGGGAGCTGTTTTTT | CASSLDGAGELFF
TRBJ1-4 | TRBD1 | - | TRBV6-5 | TGTGCCAGCAGTTACTCAGGGACAGGGGTAGGGGAAAAACTGTTTTTT | CASSYSGTGVGEKLFF
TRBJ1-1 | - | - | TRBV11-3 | TGTGCCAGCAGCGGGGACACTGAAGCTTTCTTT | CASSGDTEAFF
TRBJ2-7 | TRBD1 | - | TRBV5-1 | TGCGCCAGCAGCTCTGGACAGGGTTTCTACGAGCAGTACTTC | CASSSGQGFYEQYF
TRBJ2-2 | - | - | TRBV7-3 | TGTGCCACCGGCAGGGCGGGAAACACCGGGGAGCTGTTTTTT | CATGRAGNTGELFF
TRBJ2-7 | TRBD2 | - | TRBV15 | TGTGCCACCATTGGGCGGGAGGGCTCCTACGAGCAGTACTTC | CATIGREGSYEQYF
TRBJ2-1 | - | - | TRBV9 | TGTGCCAGTTCACAGGAGAGCTCCTACAATGAGCAGTTCTTC | CASSQESSYNEQFF
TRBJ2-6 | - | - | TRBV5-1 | TGCGCCAGCAGCCTATACACATCTGGGGCCAACGTCCTGACTTTC | CASSLYTSGANVLTF
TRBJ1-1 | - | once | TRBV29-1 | TGCAGCGTCCAACAGGGAAGGGGCACTGAAGCTTTCTTT | CSVQQGRGTEAFF
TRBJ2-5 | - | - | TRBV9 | TGTGCCAGCAGCGTAGTTGGGGGCGAGACCCAGTACTTC | CASSVVGGETQYF
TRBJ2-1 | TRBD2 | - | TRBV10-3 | TGTGCCATCAGCGGGACTAGCGGGAGAGTTAATGAGCAGTTCTTC | CAISGTSGRVNEQFF
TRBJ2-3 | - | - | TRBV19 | TGTGCCAGTAGTCACCGGGACAACACAGATACGCAGTATTTT | CASSHRDNTDTQYF
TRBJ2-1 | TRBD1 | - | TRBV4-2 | TGTGCCAGCAGCCAAGACCCAACCGGGACAGGGGGTGGTGAGCAGTTCTTC | CASSQDPTGTGGGEQFF
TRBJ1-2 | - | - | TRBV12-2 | TGTGCAAGTCGCTACGGAATACCTAACTATGGCTACACCTTC | CASRYGIPNYGYTF
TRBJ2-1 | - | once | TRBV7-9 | TGTGCCAGCAGCTTCGGACCGACGCCCGAGCAGTTCTTC | CASSFGPTPEQFF
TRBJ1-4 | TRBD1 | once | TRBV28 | TGTGCCAGCTCTCCGGGACAGAGTAATGAAAAACTGTTTTTT | CASSPGQSNEKLFF
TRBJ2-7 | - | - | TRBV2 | TGTGCCAGCAGTCAGGAGAACTACGAGCAGTACTTC | CASSQENYEQYF
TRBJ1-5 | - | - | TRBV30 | TGTGCCTGGAGTCTTTGGCAGATCAATCAGCCCCAGCATTTT | CAWSLWQINQPQHF
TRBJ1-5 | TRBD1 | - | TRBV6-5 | TGTGCCAGCAGCCCAGGGGGTTTGGGGTCGCCCCAGCATTTT | CASSPGGLGSPQHF
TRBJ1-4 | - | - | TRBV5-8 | TGTGCCAGCAGCTTGGGGGGTGTGGATGAAAAACTGTTTTTT | CASSLGGVDEKLFF